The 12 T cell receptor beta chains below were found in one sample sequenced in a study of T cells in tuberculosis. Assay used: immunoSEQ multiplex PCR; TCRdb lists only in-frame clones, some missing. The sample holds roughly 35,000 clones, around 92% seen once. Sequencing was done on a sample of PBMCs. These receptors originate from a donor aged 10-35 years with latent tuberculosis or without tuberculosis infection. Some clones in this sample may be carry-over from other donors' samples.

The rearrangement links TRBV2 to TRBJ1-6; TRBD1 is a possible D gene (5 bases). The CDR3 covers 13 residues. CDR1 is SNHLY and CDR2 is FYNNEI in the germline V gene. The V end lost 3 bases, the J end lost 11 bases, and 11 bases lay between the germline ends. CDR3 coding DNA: TGTGCCAGCAGTGATCCCCAGGGCACACCCCTCCACTTT. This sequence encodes CASSDPQGTPLHF.

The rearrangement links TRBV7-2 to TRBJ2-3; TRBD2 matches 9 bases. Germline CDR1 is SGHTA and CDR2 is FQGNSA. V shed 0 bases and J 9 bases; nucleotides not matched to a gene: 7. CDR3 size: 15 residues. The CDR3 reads CASSLALAGVRTQYF. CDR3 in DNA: TGTGCCAGCAGCTTAGCACTAGCGGGTGTAAGGACGCAGTATTTT.

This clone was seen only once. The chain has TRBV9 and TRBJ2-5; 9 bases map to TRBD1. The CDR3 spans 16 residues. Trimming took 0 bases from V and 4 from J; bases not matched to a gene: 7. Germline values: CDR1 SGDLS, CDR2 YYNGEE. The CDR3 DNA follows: TGTGCCAGCAGCGTAGCCGGGACAGGGTTTGGAGAGACCCAGTACTTC. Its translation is CASSVAGTGFGETQYF.

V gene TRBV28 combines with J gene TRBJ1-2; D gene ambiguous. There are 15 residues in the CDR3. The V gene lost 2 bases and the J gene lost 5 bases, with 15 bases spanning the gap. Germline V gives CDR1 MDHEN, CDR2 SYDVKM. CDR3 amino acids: CASSLELLGGYGYTF. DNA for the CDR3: TGTGCCAGCAGTTTAGAACTATTAGGAGGTTATGGCTACACCTTC.

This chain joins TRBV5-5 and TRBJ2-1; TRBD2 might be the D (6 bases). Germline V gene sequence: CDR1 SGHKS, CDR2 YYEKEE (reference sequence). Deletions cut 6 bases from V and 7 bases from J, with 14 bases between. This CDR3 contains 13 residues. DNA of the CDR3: TGTGCCAGCAACGGGGACCGGGGGAATGAGCAGTTCTTC. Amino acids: CASNGDRGNEQFF. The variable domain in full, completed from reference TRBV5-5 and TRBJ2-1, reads DAGVTQSPTHLIKTRGQQVTLRCSPISGHKSVSWYQQVLGQGPQFIFQYYEKEERGRGNFPDRFSARQFPNYSSELNVNALLLGDSALYLCASNGDRGNEQFFGPGTRLTVL.

CDR3 in DNA: TGTGCCAGCAGCTCTAGCGGGGCCGGCACAGATACGCAGTATTTT. Translated: CASSSSGAGTDTQYF. This chain uses TRBV7-2 with TRBJ2-3, with 9 positions matching TRBD2. Germline loops: CDR1 SGHTA, CDR2 FQGNSA. V lost 4 bases and J lost 1; bases outside the gene matches: 3. The length of the CDR3 is 15 residues. The full variable domain, completed using reference TRBV7-2 and TRBJ2-3, is GAGVSQSPSNKVTEKGKDVELRCDPISGHTALYWYRQSLGQGLEFLIYFQGNSAPDKSGLPSDRFSAERTGGSVSTLTIQRTQQEDSAVYLCASSSSGAGTDTQYFGPGTRLTVL.

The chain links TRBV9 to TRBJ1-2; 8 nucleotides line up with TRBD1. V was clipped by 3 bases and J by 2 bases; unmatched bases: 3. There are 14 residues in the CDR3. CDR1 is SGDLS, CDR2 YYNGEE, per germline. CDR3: CASSARQGNYGYTF. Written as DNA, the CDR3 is TGTGCCAGCAGCGCCAGACAGGGGAACTATGGCTACACCTTC. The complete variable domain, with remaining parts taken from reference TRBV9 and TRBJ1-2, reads DSGVTQTPKHLITATGQRVTLRCSPRSGDLSVYWYQQSLDQGLQFLIQYYNGEERAKGNILERFSAQQFPDLHSELNLSSLELGDSALYFCASSARQGNYGYTFGSGTRLTVV.

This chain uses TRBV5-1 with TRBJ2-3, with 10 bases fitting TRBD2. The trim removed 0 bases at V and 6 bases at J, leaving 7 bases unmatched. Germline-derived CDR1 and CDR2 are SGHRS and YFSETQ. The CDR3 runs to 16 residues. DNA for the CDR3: TGCGCCAGCAGCTTGGTGAGCGGGGGGGCCCTGGATACGCAGTATTTT. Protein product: CASSLVSGGALDTQYF.

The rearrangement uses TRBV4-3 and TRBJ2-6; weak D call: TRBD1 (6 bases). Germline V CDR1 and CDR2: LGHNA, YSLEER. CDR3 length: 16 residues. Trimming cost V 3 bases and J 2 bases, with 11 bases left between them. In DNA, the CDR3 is TGCGCCAGCAGCCAGTATACAGGGACTGGGGCCAACGTCCTGACTTTC. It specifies CASSQYTGTGANVLTF.

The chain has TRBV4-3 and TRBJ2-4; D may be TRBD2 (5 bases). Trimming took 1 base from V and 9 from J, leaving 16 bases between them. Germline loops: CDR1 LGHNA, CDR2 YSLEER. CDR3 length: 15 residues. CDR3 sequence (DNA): TGCGCCAGCAGCCAAGTCGCTGAAGGAGGAGTCATTCAGTACTTC. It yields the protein CASSQVAEGGVIQYF.

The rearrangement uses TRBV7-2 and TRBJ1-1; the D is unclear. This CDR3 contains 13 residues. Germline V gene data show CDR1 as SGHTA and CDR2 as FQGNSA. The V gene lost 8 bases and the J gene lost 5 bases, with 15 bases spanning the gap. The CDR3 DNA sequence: TGTGCCAGCGGTGTCTGGGGAGGTACTGAAGCTTTCTTT. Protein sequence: CASGVWGGTEAFF.

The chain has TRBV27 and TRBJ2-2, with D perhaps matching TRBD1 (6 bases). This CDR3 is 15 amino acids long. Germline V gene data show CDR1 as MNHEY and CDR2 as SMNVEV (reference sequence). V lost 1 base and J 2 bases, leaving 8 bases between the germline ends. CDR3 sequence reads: CASSLLGANTGELFF. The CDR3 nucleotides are TGTGCCAGCAGTTTATTGGGGGCAAACACCGGGGAGCTGTTTTTT.